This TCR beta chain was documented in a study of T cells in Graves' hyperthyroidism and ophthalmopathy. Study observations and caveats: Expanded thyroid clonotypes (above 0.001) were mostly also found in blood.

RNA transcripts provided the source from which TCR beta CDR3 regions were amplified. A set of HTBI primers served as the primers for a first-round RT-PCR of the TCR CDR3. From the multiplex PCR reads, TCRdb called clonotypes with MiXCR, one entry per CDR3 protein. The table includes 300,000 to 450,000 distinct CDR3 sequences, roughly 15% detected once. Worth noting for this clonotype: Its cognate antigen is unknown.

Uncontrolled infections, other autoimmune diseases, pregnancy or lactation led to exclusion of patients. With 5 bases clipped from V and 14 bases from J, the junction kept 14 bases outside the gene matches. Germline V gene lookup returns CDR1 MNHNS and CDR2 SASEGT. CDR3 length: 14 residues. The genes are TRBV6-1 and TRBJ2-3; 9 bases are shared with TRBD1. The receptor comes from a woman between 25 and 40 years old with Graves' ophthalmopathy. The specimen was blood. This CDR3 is CASSLTPGTGNLYF. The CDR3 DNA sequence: TGTGCCAGCAGTCTAACGCCCGGGACAGGGAACCTGTATTTT.